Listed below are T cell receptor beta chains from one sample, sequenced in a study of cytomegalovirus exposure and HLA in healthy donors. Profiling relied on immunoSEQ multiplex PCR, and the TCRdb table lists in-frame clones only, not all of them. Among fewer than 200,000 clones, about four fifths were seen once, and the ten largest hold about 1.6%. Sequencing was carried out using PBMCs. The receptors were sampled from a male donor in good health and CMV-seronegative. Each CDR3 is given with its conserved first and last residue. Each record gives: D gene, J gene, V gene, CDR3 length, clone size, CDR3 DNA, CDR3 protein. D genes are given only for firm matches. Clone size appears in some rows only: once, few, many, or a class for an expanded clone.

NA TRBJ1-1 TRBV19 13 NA TGTGCCTCAAAGGGCCAGGGAAACACTGAAGCTTTCTTT CASKGQGNTEAFF
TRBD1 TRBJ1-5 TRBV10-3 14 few TGTGCCACCCGGGACAGGGAGGAGGGTCAGCCCCAGCATTTT CATRDREEGQPQHF
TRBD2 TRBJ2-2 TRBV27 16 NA TGTGCCAGCAGTCTCCTAGGACTAGTTCGTCACGGGGAGCTGTTTTTT CASSLLGLVRHGELFF
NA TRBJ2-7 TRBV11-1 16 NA TGTGCCAGCAGCTTAGTATTTGGGGCGTCGGTCTACGAGCAGTACTTC CASSLVFGASVYEQYF
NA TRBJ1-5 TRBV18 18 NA TGTGCCAGCTCACCCGCCCCAACAGGGATACCGGGTAATCAGCCCCAGCATTTT CASSPAPTGIPGNQPQHF
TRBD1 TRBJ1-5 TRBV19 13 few TGTGCCAGTAGAAGGGACAGAAATCAGCCCCAGCATTTT CASRRDRNQPQHF
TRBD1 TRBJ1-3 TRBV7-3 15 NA TGTGCCAGCAGCTTACAGGGGGCGAGGGGAAACACCATATATTTT CASSLQGARGNTIYF
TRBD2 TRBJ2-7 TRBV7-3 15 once TGTGCCAGCAGCTTAATAGCGGGAGAAGTCCACGAGCAGTACTTC CASSLIAGEVHEQYF
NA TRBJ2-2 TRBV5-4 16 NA TGTGCCAGCAGCTTGGTGAGGGCGGGGAACACCGGGGAGCTGTTTTTT CASSLVRAGNTGELFF
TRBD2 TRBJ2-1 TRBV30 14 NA TGTGCCTGGACCGGCACTAGCGGGAGGGATGAGCAGTTCTTC CAWTGTSGRDEQFF
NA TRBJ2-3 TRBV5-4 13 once TGTGCCAGCAGCTTGGACAAAGGCAGGGGGCAGTATTTT CASSLDKGRGQYF
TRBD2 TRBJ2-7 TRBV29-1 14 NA TGCAGCGTCGGAAGCGGGGTTGCCCCCTACGAGCAGTACTTC CSVGSGVAPYEQYF
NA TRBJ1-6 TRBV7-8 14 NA TGTGCCACACGGGGGGCTTCCTATAATTCACCCCTCCACTTT CATRGASYNSPLHF
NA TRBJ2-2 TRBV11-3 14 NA TGTGCCAGCAGCCTGACATCCAACACCGGGGAGCTGTTTTTT CASSLTSNTGELFF
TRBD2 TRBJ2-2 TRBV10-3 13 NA TGTGCCATCAGTCGCGGGGGTTCCGGGGAGCTGTTTTTT CAISRGGSGELFF
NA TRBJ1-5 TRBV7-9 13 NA TGTGCCAGCAGCTTAGGGAGGGATCAGCCCCAGCATTTT CASSLGRDQPQHF
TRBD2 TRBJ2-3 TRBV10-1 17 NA TGCGCCAGCAGTGCGGCTAGCGGGGGGACCCGCACAGATACGCAGTATTTT CASSAASGGTRTDTQYF
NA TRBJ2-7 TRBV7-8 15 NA TGTGCCAGCAGCTTAGGTTTGGGGAGCTCCTACGAGCAGTACTTC CASSLGLGSSYEQYF
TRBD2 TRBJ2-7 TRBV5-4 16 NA TGTGCCAGCAGCCTCGGGACTAGCGGGGATTCCTACGAGCAGTACTTC CASSLGTSGDSYEQYF
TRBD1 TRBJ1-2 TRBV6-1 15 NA TGTGCCAGCAGTGAACCCGGGACAGCGATCTATGGCTACACCTTC CASSEPGTAIYGYTF
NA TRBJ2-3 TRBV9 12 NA TGTGCCAGCAGCCCGGGGGCAGATACGCAGTATTTT CASSPGADTQYF
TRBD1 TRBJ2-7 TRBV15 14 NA TGTGCTACCAGCAGAGAGACAGGGATCTACGAGCAGTACTTC CATSRETGIYEQYF
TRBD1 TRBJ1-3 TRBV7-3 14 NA TGTGCCAGCAGTTTGGACAGGGACGGAAACACCATATATTTT CASSLDRDGNTIYF
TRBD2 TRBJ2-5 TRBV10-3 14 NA TGTGCCACAGCTAGCGGGAGTGACCTCAGGGCCCAGTACTTC CATASGSDLRAQYF
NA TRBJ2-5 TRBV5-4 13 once TGTGCCAGCAGCTTGGGCAGGGCGGAGACCCAGTACTTC CASSLGRAETQYF
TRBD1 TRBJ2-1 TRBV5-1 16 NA TGCGCCAGCAGCAAAGAAGGACAGGGGCTTTACAATGAGCAGTTCTTC CASSKEGQGLYNEQFF
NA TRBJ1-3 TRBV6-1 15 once TGTGCCAGCAGCCAAATCACAGGGACAGGAAACACCATATATTTT CASSQITGTGNTIYF
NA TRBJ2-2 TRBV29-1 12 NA TGCAGCGAAGAGACGAACACCGGGGAGCTGTTTTTT CSEETNTGELFF
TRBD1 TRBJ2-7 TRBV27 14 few TGTGCCAGCAGTTCTTCACAGGGGCCCTACGAGCAGTACTTC CASSSSQGPYEQYF
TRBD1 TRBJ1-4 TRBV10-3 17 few TGTGCCATCAGTGAGACCCAACCCGGGACAGGGTACGAAAAACTGTTTTTT CAISETQPGTGYEKLFF
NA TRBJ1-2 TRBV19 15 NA TGTGCCAGTAGTATTTATGGCCAGGATCGGCGCGGCTACACCTTC CASSIYGQDRRGYTF
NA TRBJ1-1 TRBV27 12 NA TGTGCCAGCAGGGCAGAGAACACTGAAGCTTTCTTT CASRAENTEAFF
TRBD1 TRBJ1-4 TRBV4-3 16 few TGCGCCAGCAGCCAAGGGGTGGGGACAGGGAATGAAAAACTGTTTTTT CASSQGVGTGNEKLFF
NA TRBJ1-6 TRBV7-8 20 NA TGTGCCAGCAGCTTAGGCGTCATGGGGGCGGTAAGCTCCTATAATTCACCCCTCCACTTT CASSLGVMGAVSSYNSPLHF
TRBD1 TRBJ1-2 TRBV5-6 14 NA TGTGCCAGCAGCGGCCGGGACAGGGGGATTGGCTACACCTTC CASSGRDRGIGYTF
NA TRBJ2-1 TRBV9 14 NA TGTGCCAGCAGCACTACCAGCTCCTACAATGAGCAGTTCTTC CASSTTSSYNEQFF
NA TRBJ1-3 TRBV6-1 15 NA TGTGCCAGCAGTGAAGTCGAACAGGCTGGAAACACCATATATTTT CASSEVEQAGNTIYF
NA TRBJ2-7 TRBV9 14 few TGTGCCAGCAGCGTAGACAGGGCGTCGAAAGAGCAGTACTTC CASSVDRASKEQYF
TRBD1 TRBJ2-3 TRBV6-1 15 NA TGTGCCAGCAGTGCCGGGACAGGTCTCACAGATACGCAGTATTTT CASSAGTGLTDTQYF
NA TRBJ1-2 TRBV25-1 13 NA TGTGCCAGCAGCCGAGGGGGGGGTCGGGGCTACACCTTC CASSRGGGRGYTF
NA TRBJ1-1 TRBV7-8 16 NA TGTGCCAGCAGCTTGTATCTACAGGGCTATGGGACTGAAGCTTTCTTT CASSLYLQGYGTEAFF
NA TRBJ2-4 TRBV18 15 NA TGTGCCAGCTCACCAGGGGCCCACCGGCAGGGCATTCAGTACTTC CASSPGAHRQGIQYF
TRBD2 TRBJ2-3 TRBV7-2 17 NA TGTGCCAGCAGCCAACCTCAGGGACTAGCAAGCACAGATACGCAGTATTTT CASSQPQGLASTDTQYF
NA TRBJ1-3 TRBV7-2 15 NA TGTGCCAGCAGCTTAGATTCCCGGGGGGGAAACACCATATATTTT CASSLDSRGGNTIYF
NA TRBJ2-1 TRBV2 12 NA TGTGCCAGCGAGGGCCGGCTTGATGAGCAGTTCTTC CASEGRLDEQFF
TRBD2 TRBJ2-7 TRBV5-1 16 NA TGCGCCAGCAGCTCCGGGAGCGGGGGGCTTGCCTACGAGCAGTACTTC CASSSGSGGLAYEQYF
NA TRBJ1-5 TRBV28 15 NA TGTGCCAGCAGTTTAGTTGGGCAGGCCAATCAGCCCCAGCATTTT CASSLVGQANQPQHF